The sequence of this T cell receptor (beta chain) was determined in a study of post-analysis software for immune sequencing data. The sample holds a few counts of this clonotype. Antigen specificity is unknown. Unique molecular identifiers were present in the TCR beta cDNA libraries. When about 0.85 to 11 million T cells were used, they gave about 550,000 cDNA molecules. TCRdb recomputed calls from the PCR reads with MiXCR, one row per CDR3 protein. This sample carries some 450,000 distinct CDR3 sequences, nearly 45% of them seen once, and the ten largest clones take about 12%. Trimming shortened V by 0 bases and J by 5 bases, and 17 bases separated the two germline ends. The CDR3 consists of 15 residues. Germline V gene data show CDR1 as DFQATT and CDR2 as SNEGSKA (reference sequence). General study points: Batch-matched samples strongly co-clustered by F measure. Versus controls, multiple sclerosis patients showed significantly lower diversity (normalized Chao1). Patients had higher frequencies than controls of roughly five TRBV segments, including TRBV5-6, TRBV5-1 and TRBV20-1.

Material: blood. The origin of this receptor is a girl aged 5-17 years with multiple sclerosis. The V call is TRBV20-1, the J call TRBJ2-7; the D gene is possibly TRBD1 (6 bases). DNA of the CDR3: TGCAGTGCTAGAGAGGGCAGGGGCGCGGTCCACGAGCAGTACTTC. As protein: CSAREGRGAVHEQYF.